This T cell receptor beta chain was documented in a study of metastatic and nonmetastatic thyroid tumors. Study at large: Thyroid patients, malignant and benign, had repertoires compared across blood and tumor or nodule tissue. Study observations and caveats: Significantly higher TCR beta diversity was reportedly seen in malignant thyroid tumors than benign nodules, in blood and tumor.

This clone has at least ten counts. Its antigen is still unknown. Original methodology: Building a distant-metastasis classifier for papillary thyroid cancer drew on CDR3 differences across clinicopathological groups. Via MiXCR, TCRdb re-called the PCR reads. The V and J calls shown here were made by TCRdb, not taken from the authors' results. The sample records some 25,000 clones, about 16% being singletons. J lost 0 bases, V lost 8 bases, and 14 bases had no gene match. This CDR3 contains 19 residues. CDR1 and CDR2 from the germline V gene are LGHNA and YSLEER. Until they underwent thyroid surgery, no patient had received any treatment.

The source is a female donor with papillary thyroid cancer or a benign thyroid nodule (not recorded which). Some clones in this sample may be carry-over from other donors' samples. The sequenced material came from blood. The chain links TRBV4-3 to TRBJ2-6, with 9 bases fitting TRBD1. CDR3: CASGPPGQGNNSGANVLTF. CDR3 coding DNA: TGCGCCAGCGGTCCACCGGGACAGGGAAACAACTCTGGGGCCAACGTCCTGACTTTC.